This TCR beta chain is drawn from a study of blood T cell repertoires in COVID-19. Turning to the study itself: T cells, B-cell-depleted T cells, or PBMCs provided the cDNA or gDNA that served as material.

V was cut by 4 bases and J by 3 bases, with 13 bases left in between. CDR1 and CDR2 (germline): SGHNT, YYREEE (reference sequence). This CDR3 spans 14 amino acids. Individuals aged 18 to 89 years were recruited from approximately 24 US areas. Cohorts were assigned according to the clinical history that participants reported. As originally analysed: Using reference gene primer amplification, nucleated cell counts were estimated. The table came from immunoSEQ multiplex PCR; TCRdb's copy has only in-frame clones and leaves some out. That table supplies the V and J calls and clone size; D and trimming were determined from the DNA. The sample shows approximately 300,000 clones, 90% of them seen only once.

This clonotype was sampled from a woman aged 25 to 45 who had been exposed to COVID-19. What was sequenced was PBMCs or T cells enriched from blood (not recorded which). The genes are TRBV5-4 and TRBJ1-1, with D possibly being TRBD1 (5 bases). The CDR3 DNA is TGTGCCAGCAGCCAACTAACGGGGGACACTGAAGCTTTCTTT. Protein: CASSQLTGDTEAFF.